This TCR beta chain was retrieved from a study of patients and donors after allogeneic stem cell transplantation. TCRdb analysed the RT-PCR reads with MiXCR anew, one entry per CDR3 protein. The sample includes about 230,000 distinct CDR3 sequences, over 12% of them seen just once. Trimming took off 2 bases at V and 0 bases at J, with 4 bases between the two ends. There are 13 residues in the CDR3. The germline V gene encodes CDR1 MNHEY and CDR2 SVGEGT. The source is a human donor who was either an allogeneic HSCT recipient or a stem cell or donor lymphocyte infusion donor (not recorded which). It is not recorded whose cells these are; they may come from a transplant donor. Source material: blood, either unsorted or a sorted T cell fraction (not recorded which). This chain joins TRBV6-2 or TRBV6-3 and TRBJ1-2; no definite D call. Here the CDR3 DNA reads TGTGCCAGCAGTTACCGCTCTAACTATGGCTACACCTTC. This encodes CASSYRSNYGYTF.